This T cell receptor (beta chain) comes out of a study of a mutant IDH1 vaccine in newly diagnosed glioma. Whole-study context: In some groups vaccination began 4-6 weeks post-radiotherapy; others received it with temozolomide. Study-wide findings and caveats: There were vaccine-induced immune responses in roughly 93% of the patients. Pseudoprogression seemed unlinked to shifts in top peripheral T cell clonotypes.

From germline, CDR1 is SGHTA and CDR2 FQGTGA. V was shortened by 4 bases and J by 1 base, with 7 bases between the two germline ends. The length of the CDR3 is 13 residues. Comments on this clone: Its antigen is as yet unknown.

Assay used: immunoSEQ multiplex PCR; TCRdb lists only in-frame clones, some missing. The profile shows under 150,000 clones, 85% to 90% of them singletons. As to time point: week 11, during vaccination. A 20-mer mutant IDH1 peptide at 300 ug was injected subcutaneously with topical imiquimod. The TCR originated in a woman aged 45-60 years with glioma. The material was PBMCs, obtained from a glioma patient whose treatment included an IDH1 peptide vaccine. The genes are TRBV7-3 and TRBJ1-1; no clear D gene. CDR3 coding DNA: TGTGCCAGCAGCTCCGGTTGGAACACTGAAGCTTTCTTT. Translation: CASSSGWNTEAFF.